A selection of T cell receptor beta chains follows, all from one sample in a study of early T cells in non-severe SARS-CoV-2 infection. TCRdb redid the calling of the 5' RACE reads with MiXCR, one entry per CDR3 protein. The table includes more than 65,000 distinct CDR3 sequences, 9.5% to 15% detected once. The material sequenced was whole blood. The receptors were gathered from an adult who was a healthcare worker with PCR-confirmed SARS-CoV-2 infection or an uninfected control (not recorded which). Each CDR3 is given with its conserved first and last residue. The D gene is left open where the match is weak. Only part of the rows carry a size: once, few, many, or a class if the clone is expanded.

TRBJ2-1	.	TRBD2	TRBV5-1	CASSLSGRDEQFF	TGCGCCAGCAGCTTGAGCGGGAGGGATGAGCAGTTCTTC
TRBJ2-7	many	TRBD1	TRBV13	CAIRGTGRNEQYF	TGTGCCATCCGTGGGACAGGGCGCAACGAGCAGTACTTC
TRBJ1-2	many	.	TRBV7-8	CASSFKMGYYGYTF	TGTGCCAGCAGCTTCAAAATGGGTTACTATGGCTACACCTTC
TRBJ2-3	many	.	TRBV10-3	CATITQYF	TGTGCCACTATCACGCAGTATTTT
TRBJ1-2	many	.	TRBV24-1	CATSRWAGSGYTF	TGTGCCACCAGTCGTTGGGCGGGGTCTGGCTACACCTTC
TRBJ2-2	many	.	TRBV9	CASSVAKGWPGELFF	TGTGCCAGCAGCGTAGCAAAGGGGTGGCCCGGGGAGCTGTTTTTT
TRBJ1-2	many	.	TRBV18	CASSPPVNSPNYGYTF	TGTGCCAGCTCACCCCCTGTCAACAGTCCTAACTATGGCTACACCTTC
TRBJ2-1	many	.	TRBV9	CASSVTDEQFF	TGTGCCAGCAGCGTAACCGATGAGCAGTTCTTC
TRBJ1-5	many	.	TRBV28	CASTLGGTSNQPQHF	TGTGCCAGCACCCTGGGGGGCACGAGCAATCAGCCCCAGCATTTT
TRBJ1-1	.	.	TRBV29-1	CSVEADFTEAFF	TGCAGCGTTGAAGCTGATTTCACTGAAGCTTTCTTT
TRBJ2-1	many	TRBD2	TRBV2	CASSEAAGGANEQFF	TGTGCCAGCAGTGAAGCGGCGGGAGGGGCCAATGAGCAGTTCTTC
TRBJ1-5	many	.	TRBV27	CASSLTVNQPQHF	TGTGCCAGCAGTCTGACAGTAAATCAGCCCCAGCATTTT
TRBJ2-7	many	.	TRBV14	CASSPQAAHSYEQYF	TGTGCCAGCAGCCCACAGGCGGCGCATTCCTACGAGCAGTACTTC
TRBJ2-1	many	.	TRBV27	CASSLSWYSGEQFF	TGTGCCAGCAGTTTATCCTGGTACTCTGGTGAGCAGTTCTTC
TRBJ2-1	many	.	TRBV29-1	CSVGTEQFF	TGCAGCGTTGGGACAGAGCAGTTCTTC
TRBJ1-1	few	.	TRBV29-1	CSVEGPGTGAFF	TGCAGCGTTGAAGGCCCCGGGACGGGTGCTTTCTTT
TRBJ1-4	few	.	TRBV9	CASSVAAFQDEKLFF	TGTGCCAGCAGCGTAGCGGCGTTTCAAGATGAAAAACTGTTTTTT
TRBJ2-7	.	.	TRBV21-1	CASSFWTEADEQYF	TGTGCCAGCAGCTTCTGGACAGAAGCCGACGAGCAGTACTTC
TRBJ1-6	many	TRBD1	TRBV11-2	CASSPDRGGNSPLHF	TGTGCCAGCAGCCCAGACAGGGGCGGGAATTCACCCCTCCACTTT
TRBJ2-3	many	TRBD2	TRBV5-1	CASKLSGLAALDTQYF	TGCGCCAGCAAGCTATCCGGACTAGCGGCTTTGGATACGCAGTATTTT
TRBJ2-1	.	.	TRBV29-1	CSVEIVNEQFF	TGCAGCGTTGAAATCGTTAATGAGCAGTTCTTC
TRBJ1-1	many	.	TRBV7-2	CASSWTGGGYTEAFF	TGTGCCAGCAGCTGGACGGGAGGAGGATACACTGAAGCTTTCTTT
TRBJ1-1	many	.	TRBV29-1	CSVWDTEAFF	TGCAGCGTTTGGGACACTGAAGCTTTCTTT
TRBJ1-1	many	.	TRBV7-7	CASSPNRDETNTEAFF	TGTGCTAGCAGCCCGAACCGGGACGAGACTAACACTGAAGCTTTCTTT
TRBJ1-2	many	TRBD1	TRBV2	CASRRGTAYGYTF	TGTGCCAGCAGACGCGGGACAGCCTATGGCTACACCTTC
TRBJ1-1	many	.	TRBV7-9	CASSQLGGTITEAFF	TGTGCCAGCAGCCAATTGGGGGGCACAATCACTGAAGCTTTCTTT
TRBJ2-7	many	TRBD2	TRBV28	CASSPPLAGVNEQYF	TGTGCCAGCAGTCCCCCCCTGGCGGGAGTGAACGAGCAGTACTTC
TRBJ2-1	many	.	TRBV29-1	CSVQNNEQFF	TGCAGCGTTCAAAACAATGAGCAGTTCTTC